The clone carrying this T cell receptor beta chain was detected only a few times. The antigen remains unidentified. The data were taken from a study of T cell repertoires in cytomegalovirus infection. Study details: Public TCR beta signatures provided an indication of both CMV infection and a matching HLA type.

Study outcomes and limitations: Identification of carriers of CMV plus the relevant HLA was performed using cumulative public TCR beta family frequency. There were HLA-C-restricted CMV-specific TCR beta clonotypes dominating the ex vivo response.

Germline CDR1 is MDHEN and CDR2 is SYDVKM. V lost 3 bases and J 4 bases, leaving 13 bases between the germline ends. This CDR3 comprises 15 residues. MiXCR, run by TCRdb on the reads, gives a single entry per CDR3 protein. The sample contains a few hundred thousand distinct CDR3 sequences, about a sixth of which appear only once. Input material: CD8+ T cells from PBMCs. The chain has TRBV28 and TRBJ1-5; TRBD1 might be the D (5 bases). This sequence was found in a human donor in good health (CMV status not recorded). Some clones in this sample may be carry-over from other donors' samples. The CDR3 region is CASSFWERGNQPQHF. Written as DNA, the CDR3 is TGTGCCAGCAGTTTTTGGGAAAGGGGAAATCAGCCCCAGCATTTT. The full variable domain, its missing parts supplied by reference TRBV28 and TRBJ1-5, is DVKVTQSSRYLVKRTGEKVFLECVQDMDHENMFWYRQDPGLGLRLIYFSYDVKMKEKGDIPEGYSVSREKKERFSLILESASTNQTSMYLCASSFWERGNQPQHFGDGTRLSIL.